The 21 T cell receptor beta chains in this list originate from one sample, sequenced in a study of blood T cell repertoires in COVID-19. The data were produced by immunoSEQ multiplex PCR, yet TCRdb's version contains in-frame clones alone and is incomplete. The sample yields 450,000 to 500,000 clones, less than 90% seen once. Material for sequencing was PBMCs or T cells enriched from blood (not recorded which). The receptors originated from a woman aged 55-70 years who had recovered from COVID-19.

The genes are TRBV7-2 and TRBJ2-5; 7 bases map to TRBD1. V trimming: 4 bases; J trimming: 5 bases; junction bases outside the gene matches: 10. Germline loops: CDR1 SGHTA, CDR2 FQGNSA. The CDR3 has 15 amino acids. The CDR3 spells CASSSQTGFGETQYF. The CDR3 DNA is TGTGCCAGCAGCTCCCAGACAGGGTTCGGGGAGACCCAGTACTTC.

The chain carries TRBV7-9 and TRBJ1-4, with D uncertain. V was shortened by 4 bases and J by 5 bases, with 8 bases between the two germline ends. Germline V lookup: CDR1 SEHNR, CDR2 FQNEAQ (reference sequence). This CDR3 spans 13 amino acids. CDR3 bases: TGTGCCAGCAGCTCTAGGAACAATGAAAAACTGTTTTTT. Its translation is CASSSRNNEKLFF.

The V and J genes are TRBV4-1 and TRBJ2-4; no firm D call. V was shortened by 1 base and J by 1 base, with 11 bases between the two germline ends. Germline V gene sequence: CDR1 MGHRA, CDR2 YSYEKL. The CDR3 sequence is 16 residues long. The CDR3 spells CASSQGSGLAKNIQYF. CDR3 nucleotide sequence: TGCGCCAGCAGCCAAGGATCTGGCCTTGCCAAAAACATTCAGTACTTC.

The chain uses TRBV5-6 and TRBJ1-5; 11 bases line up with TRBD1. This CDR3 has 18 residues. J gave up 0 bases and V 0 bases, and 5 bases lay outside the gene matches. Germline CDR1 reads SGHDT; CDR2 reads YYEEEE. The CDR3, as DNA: TGTGCCAGCAGCTTGGCCGGGACAGGGGGTTTTAGCAATCAGCCCCAGCATTTT. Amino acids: CASSLAGTGGFSNQPQHF. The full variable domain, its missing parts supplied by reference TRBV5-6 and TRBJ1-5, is DAGVTQSPTHLIKTRGQQVTLRCSPKSGHDTVSWYQQALGQGPQFIFQYYEEEERQRGNFPDRFSGHQFPNYSSELNVNALLLGDSALYLCASSLAGTGGFSNQPQHFGDGTRLSIL.

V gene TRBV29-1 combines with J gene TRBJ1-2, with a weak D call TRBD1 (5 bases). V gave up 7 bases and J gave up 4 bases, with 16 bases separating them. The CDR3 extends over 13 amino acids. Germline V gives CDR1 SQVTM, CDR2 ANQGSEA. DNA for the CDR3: TGCAGCGCTACGGTGGCCGGGGGCTATGGCTACACCTTC. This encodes CSATVAGGYGYTF.

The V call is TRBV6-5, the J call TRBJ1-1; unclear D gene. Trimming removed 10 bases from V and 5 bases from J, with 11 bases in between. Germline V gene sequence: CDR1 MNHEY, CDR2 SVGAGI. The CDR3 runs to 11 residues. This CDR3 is CATRGGTEAFF. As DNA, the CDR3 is TGTGCCACCCGAGGAGGAACTGAAGCTTTCTTT.

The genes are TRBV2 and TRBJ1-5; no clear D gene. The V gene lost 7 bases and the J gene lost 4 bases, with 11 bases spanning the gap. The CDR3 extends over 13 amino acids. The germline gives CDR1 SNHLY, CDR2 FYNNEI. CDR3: CASTFERNQPQHF. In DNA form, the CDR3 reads TGTGCCAGCACTTTCGAGAGGAATCAGCCCCAGCATTTT.

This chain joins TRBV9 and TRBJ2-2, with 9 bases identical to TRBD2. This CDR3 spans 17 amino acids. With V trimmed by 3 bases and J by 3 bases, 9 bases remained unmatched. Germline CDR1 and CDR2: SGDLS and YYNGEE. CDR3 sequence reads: CASSGAVAGAYTGELFF. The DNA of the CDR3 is TGTGCCAGCAGCGGAGCGGTAGCGGGGGCCTACACCGGGGAGCTGTTTTTT.

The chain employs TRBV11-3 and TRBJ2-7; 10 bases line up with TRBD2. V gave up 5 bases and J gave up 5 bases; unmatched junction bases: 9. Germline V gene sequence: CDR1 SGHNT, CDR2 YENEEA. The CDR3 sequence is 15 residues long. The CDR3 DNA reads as TGTGCCAGCAGCCCCGGGGAGCGGGGGGGTCACGAGCAGTACTTC. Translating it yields CASSPGERGGHEQYF.

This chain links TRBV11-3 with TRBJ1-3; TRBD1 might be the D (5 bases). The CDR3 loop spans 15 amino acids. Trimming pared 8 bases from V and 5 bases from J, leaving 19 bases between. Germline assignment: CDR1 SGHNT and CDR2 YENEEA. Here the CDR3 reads CASWRDRQKRNTIYF. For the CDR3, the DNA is TGTGCCAGCTGGCGCGATCGACAGAAGCGAAACACCATATATTTT.

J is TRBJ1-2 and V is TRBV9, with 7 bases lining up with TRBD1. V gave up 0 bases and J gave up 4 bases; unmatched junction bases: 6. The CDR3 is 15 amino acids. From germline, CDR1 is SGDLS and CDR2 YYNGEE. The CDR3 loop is CASSVDEDRLYGYTF. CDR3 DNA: TGTGCCAGCAGCGTAGACGAGGACAGGCTCTATGGCTACACCTTC.

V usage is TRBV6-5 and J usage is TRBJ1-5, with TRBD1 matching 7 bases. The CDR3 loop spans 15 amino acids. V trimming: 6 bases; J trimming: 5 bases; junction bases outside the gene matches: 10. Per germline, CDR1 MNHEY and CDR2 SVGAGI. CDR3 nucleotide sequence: TGTGCCAGCAGCATGGACAGGAAGGGGGATCAGCCCCAGCATTTT. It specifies CASSMDRKGDQPQHF.

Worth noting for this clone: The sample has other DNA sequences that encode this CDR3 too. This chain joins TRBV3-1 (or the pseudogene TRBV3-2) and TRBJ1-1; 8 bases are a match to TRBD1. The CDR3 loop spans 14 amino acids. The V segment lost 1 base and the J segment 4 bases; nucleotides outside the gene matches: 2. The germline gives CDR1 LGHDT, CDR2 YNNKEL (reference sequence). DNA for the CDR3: TGTGCCAGCAGCCAAGCAGGGGGCGGCACTGAAGCTTTCTTT. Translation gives CASSQAGGGTEAFF.

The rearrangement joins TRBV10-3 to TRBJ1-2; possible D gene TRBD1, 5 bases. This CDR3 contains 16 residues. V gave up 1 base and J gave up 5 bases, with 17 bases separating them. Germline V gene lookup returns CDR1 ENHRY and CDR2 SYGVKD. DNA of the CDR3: TGTGCCATCAGTGAGTTAGGCGGCCGCCAGGGATATGGCTACACCTTC. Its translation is CAISELGGRQGYGYTF.

The CDR3 nucleotides read TGTGCCAGCAGCTTCGGGACTTTTTCCCTCTACTACTCTGACGAGCAGTACGTC. Its translation is CASSFGTFSLYYSDEQYV. The rearrangement joins TRBV7-8 to TRBJ2-7; maybe TRBD2 (6 bases). V lost 3 bases to trimming and J lost 5 bases, with 26 bases between them. The CDR3 is made up of 18 amino acids. The germline V gene encodes CDR1 SGHVS and CDR2 FQNEAQ.

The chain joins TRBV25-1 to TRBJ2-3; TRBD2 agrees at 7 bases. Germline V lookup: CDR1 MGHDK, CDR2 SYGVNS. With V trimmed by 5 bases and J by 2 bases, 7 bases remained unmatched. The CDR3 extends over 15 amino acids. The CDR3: CASSKWAGDTDTQYF. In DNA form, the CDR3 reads TGTGCCAGCAGTAAATGGGCGGGGGACACAGATACGCAGTATTTT.

CDR3 nucleotides: TGTGCCACCAGTGATTTATGGACAACCACCGGGGAGCTGTTTTTT. Protein sequence: CATSDLWTTTGELFF. This chain uses TRBV24-1 with TRBJ2-2; D perhaps matches TRBD1 (5 bases). V gave up 1 base and J gave up 4 bases, with 9 bases separating them. This CDR3 spans 15 amino acids. The germline V gene encodes CDR1 KGHDR and CDR2 SFDVKD.

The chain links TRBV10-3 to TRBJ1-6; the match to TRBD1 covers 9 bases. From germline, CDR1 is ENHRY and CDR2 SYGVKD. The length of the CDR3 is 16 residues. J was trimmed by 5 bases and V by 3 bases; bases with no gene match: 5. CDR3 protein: CAISEGTGPNNSPLHF. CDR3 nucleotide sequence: TGTGCCATCAGTGAAGGGACAGGGCCTAATAATTCACCCCTCCACTTT.

CDR3 in DNA: TGCGCCAGCAGCCAAGCCCAACACCTAGGACAGGGTAGGCATGGCTACACCTTC. Its translation is CASSQAQHLGQGRHGYTF. The V and J genes are TRBV4-1 and TRBJ1-2; 8 positions agree with TRBD1. The germline CDR1 and CDR2 sequences are MGHRA and YSYEKL. J gave up 6 bases and V 1 base, and 16 bases lay outside the gene matches. The CDR3 runs to 18 residues.

CDR3 DNA: TGCAGTGCTAGAGATTTAACTGAAGCTTTCTTT. Encoded protein: CSARDLTEAFF. The chain carries TRBV20-1 and TRBJ1-1; no clear D. Deletions cut 0 bases from V and 5 bases from J, with 4 bases between. This CDR3 is 11 amino acids long. Germline V gene lookup returns CDR1 DFQATT and CDR2 SNEGSKA (reference sequence).

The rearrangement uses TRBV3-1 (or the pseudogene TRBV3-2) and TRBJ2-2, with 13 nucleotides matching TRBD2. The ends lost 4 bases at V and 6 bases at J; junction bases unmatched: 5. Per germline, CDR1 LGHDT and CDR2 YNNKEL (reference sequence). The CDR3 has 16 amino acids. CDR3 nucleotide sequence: TGTGCCAGCAGCCCAACTAGCGGGGGGGCCCCCGGGGAGCTGTTTTTT. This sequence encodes CASSPTSGGAPGELFF.